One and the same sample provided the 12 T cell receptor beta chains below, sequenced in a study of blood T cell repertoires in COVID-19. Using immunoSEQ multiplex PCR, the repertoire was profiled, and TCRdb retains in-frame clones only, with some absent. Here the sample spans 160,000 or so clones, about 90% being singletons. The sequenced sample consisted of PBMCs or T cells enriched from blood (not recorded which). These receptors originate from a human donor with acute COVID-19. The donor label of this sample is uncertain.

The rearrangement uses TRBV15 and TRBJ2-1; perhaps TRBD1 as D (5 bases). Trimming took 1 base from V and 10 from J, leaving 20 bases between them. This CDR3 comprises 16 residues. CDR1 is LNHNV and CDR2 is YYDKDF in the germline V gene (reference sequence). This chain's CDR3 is CATSRGRTRGLREQFF. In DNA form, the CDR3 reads TGTGCCACCAGCAGAGGGCGGACAAGGGGCCTACGAGAGCAGTTCTTC.

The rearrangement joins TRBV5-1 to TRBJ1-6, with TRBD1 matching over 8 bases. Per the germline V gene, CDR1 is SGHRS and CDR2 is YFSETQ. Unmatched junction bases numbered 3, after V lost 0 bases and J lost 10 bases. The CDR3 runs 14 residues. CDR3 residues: CASSLVQGDSPLHF. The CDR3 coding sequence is TGCGCCAGCAGCTTGGTACAGGGGGACTCACCCCTCCACTTT.

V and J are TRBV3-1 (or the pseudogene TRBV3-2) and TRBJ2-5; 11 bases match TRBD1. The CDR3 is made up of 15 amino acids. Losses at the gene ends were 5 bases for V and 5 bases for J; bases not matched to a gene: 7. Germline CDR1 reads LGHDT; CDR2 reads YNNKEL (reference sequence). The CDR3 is CASSFRTGGRETQYF. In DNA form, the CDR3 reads TGTGCCAGCAGCTTTAGGACAGGGGGCAGGGAGACCCAGTACTTC.

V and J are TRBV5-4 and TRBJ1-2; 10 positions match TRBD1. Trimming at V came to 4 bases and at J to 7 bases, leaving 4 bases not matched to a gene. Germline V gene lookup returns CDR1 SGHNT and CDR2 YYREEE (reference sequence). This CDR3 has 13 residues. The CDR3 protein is CASSRGQGFGYTF. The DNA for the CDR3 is TGTGCCAGCAGCCGGGGACAGGGGTTTGGCTACACCTTC. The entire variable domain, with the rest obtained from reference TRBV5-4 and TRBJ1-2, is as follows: ETGVTQSPTHLIKTRGQQVTLRCSSQSGHNTVSWYQQALGQGPQFIFQYYREEENGRGNFPPRFSGLQFPNYSSELNVNALELDDSALYLCASSRGQGFGYTFGSGTRLTVV.

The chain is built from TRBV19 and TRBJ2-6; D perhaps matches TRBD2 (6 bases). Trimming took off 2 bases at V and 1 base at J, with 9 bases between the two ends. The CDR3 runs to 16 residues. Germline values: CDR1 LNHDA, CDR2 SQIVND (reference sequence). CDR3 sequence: CASSISAGSGANVLTF. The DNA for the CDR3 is TGTGCCAGTAGTATAAGCGCGGGGTCTGGGGCCAACGTCCTGACTTTC.

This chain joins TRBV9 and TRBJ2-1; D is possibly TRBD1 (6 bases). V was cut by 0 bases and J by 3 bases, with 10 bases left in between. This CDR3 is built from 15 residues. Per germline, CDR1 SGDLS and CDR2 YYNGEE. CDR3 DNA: TGTGCCAGCAGCGTAGAGGGACATAACTACAATGAGCAGTTCTTC. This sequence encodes CASSVEGHNYNEQFF. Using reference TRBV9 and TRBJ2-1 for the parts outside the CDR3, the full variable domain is DSGVTQTPKHLITATGQRVTLRCSPRSGDLSVYWYQQSLDQGLQFLIQYYNGEERAKGNILERFSAQQFPDLHSELNLSSLELGDSALYFCASSVEGHNYNEQFFGPGTRLTVL.

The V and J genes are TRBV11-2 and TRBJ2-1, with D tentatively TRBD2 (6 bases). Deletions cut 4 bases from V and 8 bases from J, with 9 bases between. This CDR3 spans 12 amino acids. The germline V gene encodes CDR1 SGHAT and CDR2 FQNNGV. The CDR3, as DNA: TGTGCCAGCAGCTGGCGCGGGGATGAGCAGTTCTTC. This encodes CASSWRGDEQFF.

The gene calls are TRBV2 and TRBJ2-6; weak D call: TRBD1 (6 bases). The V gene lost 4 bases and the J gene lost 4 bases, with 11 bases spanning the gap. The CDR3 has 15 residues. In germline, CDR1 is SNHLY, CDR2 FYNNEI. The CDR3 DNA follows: TGTGCCAGCAGTGGTGGACAGTCCGGGGCCAACGTCCTGACTTTC. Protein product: CASSGGQSGANVLTF.

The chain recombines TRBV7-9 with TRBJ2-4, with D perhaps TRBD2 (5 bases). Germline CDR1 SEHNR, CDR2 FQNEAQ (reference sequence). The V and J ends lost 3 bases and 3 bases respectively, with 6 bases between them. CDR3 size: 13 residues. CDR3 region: CASSFRDKNIQYF. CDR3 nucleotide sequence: TGTGCCAGCAGCTTCCGGGACAAAAACATTCAGTACTTC.

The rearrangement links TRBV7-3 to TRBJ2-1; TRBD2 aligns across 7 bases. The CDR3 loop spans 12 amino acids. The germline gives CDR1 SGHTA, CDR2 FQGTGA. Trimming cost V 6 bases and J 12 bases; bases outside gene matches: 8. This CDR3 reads CASSESGERQFF. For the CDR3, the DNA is TGTGCCAGCAGTGAAAGCGGGGAACGGCAGTTCTTC.

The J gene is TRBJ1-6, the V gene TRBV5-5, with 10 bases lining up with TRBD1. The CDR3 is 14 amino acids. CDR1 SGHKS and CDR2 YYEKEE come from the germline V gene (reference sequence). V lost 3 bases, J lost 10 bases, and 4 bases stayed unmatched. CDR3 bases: TGTGCCAGCAGCTCGACAGGGGGCGCGTCACCCCTCCACTTT. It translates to CASSSTGGASPLHF.

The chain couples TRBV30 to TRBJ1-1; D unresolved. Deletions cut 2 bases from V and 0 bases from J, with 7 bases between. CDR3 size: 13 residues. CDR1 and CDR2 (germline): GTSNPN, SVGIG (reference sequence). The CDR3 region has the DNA TGTGCCTGGAGTTCGCAGTTGAACACTGAAGCTTTCTTT. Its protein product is CAWSSQLNTEAFF.